The source of this TCR beta chain is a study of shared clonotypes between healthy human individuals (dated by TCRdb to the early 2020s). In the study overall: A few men and two women, aged 18 to 49 years, made up the cohort. For each donor, CD4 naive and CD4 memory were each run on three plates, CD8 naive on two plates, and CD8 memory on one plate. To estimate repertoire size and how much clonotype sharing occurs between individuals, the study deeply sequenced the blood TCR repertoires of 4 to 6 healthy adults. To increase sequencing depth and limit assay-specific biases, different laboratories used diverse techniques to prepare libraries and sequence TCR repertoires. Leukapheresis yielded between about 0.8 and 8.9 billion PBMCs per donor.

Donors were healthy HIV-negative adults with no recently reported acute infections or vaccinations. All donors were Caucasian adults living in Nashville, Tennessee, USA. CD4+ T cells were enriched through magnetic negative selection, after which naive cells were positively selected on CD45RA and the remaining negative fraction served as the memory subset. Blood was obtained by leukapheresis, after which PBMCs were separated by Ficoll-Histopaque density gradient centrifugation and cryopreserved in liquid nitrogen vapor phase. Analytical flow cytometry was used to check the purity and quantity of every magnetically sorted T cell population. Genomic DNA was isolated from each sorted fraction and quantified by UV absorbance on a Nanodrop 2000c. As regards this clone: It has no known antigen specificity. The sample holds no much larger clone one base away, and base qualities are not on file.

What the authors observed across the whole study: Sampling was limited to blood, and TCR repertoires in tissue likely differ from TCR repertoires in blood. Compared with non-shared clonotypes, clonotypes shared by all four sorted-subset donors had higher generation probabilities. Naive subsets generally had larger estimated clonotype richness than memory subsets. Sharing across four donors was observed for approximately 5% of naive CD4, 3% to 3.5% of naive CD8, roughly 2.4% of memory CD4, and around 0.4% of memory CD8 clonotypes. Pairwise subsampling led to the expectation that sequencing depth would affect the degree of clonotype sharing among donors. The genetic and exposure-history diversity represented was limited by the small number of donors. Rarefaction of sorted-subset datasets indicated incomplete sequencing despite the large sequencing depth.

Using the deep immunoSEQ assay, TCR CDR3 regions were amplified from genomic DNA by multiplex PCR. Extracted genomic DNA from each cell subset was spread evenly across all wells of several immunoSEQ 96-well plates, with each plate serving as a replicate. For sorted subsets, around 200 ng genomic DNA, equal to about 30,000 T cell genomes, was loaded into each replicate PCR. Purified libraries were quantified with a Qubit 3.0 fluorometer, sized on a Bioanalyzer 2100, and re-quantified with the KAPA Library Quantification kit. Each immunoSEQ 96-well plate was sequenced on its own single-read 150-cycle Illumina NextSeq 550 flow cell. Turning to the authors' computational methods: The immunoSEQ output contained only junctional sequences without quality scores, so filtering could not match that applied to full-length reads. Sequences were annotated with PyIR, a Python wrapper for IgBLAST v1.9, and V/J genes and CDR3 were assigned using IMGT germline references. Any read was removed if the V/J assignment was weak (E-value above 1e-6), the CDR3 was missing, or the read contained stop codons, out-of-frame junctions, or ambiguous translated residues. V3J clonotypes were defined as sequences sharing an identical inferred V gene, J gene, and CDR3 amino acid sequence. The percentage overlap between two repertoires was calculated by dividing the number of shared unique clonotypes by the size of the smaller repertoire. Three approaches were used to assess repertoire richness: RTK rarefaction, the Chao1 estimator, and Recon v2.1 estimates of unobserved clonotypes. Generation probabilities for all TCRbeta clonotypes obtained by the gDNA method from a few donors were computed using OLGA. TCRdb limited this immuneACCESS table to in-frame rearrangements with V and J called. A share of clones is missing; checked studies link under half to unresolved V genes, and the rest is unexplained. The D gene and trimming were derived from the DNA, and the V and J assignments and clone size from that table. The sample table contains around 2.5 million clones; only one count was recorded for roughly 93% of them. 0.35% to 0.45% of the sample is in the top ten clones.

The sequenced material came from naive CD4+ T cells from PBMCs. The cell subset or site label of this sample denotes: CD45RA+ positively selected. This receptor was obtained from a man aged 18 to 30 in good health. Some clones in this sample may be carry-over from other donors' samples.

CDR3 protein: CASSPTGLANQPQHF. Here is the DNA: TGTGCCAGCAGCCCTACAGGGTTAGCCAATCAGCCCCAGCATTTT. The chain is made from TRBV4-2 and TRBJ1-5, and perhaps TRBD1 as D gene, on 6 matching bases. V was cut back by 4 bases and J by 3 bases, leaving a gap of 13 bases between them. Its CDR3 holds 15 amino acids, cysteine through phenylalanine. Only the CDR3 part of the read is kept: 45 bases, read in frame from the first base. The germline V gene yields LGHNA for CDR1 and YNFKEQ for CDR2.